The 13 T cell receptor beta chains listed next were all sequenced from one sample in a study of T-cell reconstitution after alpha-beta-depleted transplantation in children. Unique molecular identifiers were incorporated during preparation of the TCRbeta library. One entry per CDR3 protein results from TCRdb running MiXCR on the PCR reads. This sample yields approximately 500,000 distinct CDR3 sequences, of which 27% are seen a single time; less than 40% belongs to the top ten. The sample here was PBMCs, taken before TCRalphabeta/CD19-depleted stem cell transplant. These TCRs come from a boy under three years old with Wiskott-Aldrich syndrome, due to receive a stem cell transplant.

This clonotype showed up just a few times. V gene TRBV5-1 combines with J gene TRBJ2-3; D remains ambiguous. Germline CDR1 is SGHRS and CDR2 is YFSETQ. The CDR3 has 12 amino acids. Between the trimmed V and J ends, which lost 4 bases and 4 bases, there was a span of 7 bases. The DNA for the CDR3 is TGCGCCAGCAGCCACGAACCAGATACGCAGTATTTT. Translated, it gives CASSHEPDTQYF.

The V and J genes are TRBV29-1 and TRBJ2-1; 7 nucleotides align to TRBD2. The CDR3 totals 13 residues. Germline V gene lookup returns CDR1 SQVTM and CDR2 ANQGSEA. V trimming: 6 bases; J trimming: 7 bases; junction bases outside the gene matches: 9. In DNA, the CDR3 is TGCAGCGTCCGGGGGGTGGGCGGAAATGAGCAGTTCTTC. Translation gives CSVRGVGGNEQFF.

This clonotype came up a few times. CDR3 amino acids: CASREGARDYGYTF. The CDR3 bases are TGTGCCAGCAGAGAGGGGGCGCGGGACTATGGCTACACCTTC. J is TRBJ1-2 and V is TRBV28; 7 bases are a match to TRBD1. This CDR3 has 14 amino acids. Germline V gene sequence: CDR1 MDHEN, CDR2 SYDVKM. The trim removed 6 bases at V and 3 bases at J, leaving 7 bases unmatched.

The CDR3 bases are TGTGCCTGGAGTATTAGCGGGAGTCTCACCGGGGAGCTGTTTTTT. Its translation is CAWSISGSLTGELFF. The J gene is TRBJ2-2, the V gene TRBV30; 9 bases line up with TRBD2. Germline CDR1 is GTSNPN and CDR2 is SVGIG (reference sequence). Losses at the gene ends were 2 bases for V and 4 bases for J; bases not matched to a gene: 5. CDR3 length: 15 residues.

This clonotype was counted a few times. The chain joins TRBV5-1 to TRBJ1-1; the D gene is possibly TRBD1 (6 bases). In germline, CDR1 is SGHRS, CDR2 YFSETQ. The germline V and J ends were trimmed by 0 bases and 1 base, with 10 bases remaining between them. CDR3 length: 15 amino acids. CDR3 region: CASSLDGGRNTEAFF. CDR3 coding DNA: TGCGCCAGCAGCTTGGATGGGGGCCGGAACACTGAAGCTTTCTTT.

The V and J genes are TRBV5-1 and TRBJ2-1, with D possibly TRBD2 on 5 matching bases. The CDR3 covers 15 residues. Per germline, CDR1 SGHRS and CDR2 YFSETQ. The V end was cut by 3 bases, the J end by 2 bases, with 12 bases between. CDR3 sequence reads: CASSSMGVPYNEQFF. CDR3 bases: TGCGCCAGCAGCTCGATGGGAGTACCCTACAATGAGCAGTTCTTC.

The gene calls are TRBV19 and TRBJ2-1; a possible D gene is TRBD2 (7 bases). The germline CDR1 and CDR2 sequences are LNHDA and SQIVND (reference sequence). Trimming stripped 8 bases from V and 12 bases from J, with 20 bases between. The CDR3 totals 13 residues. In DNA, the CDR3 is TGTGCCAGTGACCCGAGCGGGACCAGGGGGCAGTTCTTC. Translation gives CASDPSGTRGQFF. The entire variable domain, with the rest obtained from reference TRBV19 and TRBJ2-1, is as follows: DGGITQSPKYLFRKEGQNVTLSCEQNLNHDAMYWYRQDPGQGLRLIYYSQIVNDFQKGDIAEGYSVSREKKESFPLTVTSAQKNPTAFYLCASDPSGTRGQFFGPGTRLTVL.

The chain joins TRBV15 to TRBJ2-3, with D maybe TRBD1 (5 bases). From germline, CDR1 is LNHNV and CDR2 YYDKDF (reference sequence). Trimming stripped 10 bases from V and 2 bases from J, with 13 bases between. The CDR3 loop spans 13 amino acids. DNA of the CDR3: TGTGCCATATCGACAGCTATCACAGATACGCAGTATTTT. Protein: CAISTAITDTQYF.

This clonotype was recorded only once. The CDR3 loop is CASSLPRIQTGGDLTQYF. The CDR3 DNA reads TGCGCCAGCAGCCTACCACGAATACAGACAGGGGGGGATTTGACCCAGTACTTC. The rearrangement links TRBV5-1 to TRBJ2-5; 9 bases line up with TRBD1. The CDR3 extends over 18 amino acids. V was pared by 4 bases and J by 7 bases, with 20 bases of the junction left unmatched. Germline CDR1 and CDR2: SGHRS and YFSETQ.

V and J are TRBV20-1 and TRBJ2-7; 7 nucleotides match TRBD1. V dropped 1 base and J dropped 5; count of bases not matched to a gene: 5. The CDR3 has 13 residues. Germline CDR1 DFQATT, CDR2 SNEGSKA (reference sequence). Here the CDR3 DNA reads TGCAGTGCTAGAGCGACAGGGCGGAACGAGCAGTACTTC. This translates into CSARATGRNEQYF.

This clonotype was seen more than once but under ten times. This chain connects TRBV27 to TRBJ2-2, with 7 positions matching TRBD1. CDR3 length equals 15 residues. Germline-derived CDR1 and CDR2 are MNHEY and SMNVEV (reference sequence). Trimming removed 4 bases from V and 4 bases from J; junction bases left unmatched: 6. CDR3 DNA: TGTGCCAGCAGTTCCGGGACAGCAATCACCGGGGAGCTGTTTTTT. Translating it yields CASSSGTAITGELFF.

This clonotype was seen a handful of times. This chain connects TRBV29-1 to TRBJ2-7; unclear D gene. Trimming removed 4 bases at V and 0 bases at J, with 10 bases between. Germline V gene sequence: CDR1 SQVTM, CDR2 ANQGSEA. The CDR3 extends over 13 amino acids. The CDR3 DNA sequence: TGCAGCGTTGTCCTCCTGGGCTCCTACGAGCAGTACTTC. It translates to CSVVLLGSYEQYF.

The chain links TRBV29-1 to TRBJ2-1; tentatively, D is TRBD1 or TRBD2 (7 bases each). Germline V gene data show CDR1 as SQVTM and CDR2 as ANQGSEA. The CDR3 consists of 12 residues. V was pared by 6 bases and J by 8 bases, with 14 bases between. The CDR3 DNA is TGCAGCGTGATCCCAGGGGGGGATGAGCAGTTCTTC. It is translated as CSVIPGGDEQFF.